Described below is a single T cell receptor beta chain sequence and its context. This sample is drawn from a study of cytomegalovirus exposure and HLA in healthy donors. PCR was performed using 60 Vbeta and 13 Jbeta primers. Generated by immunoSEQ multiplex PCR, the TCRdb table keeps only in-frame clones and is missing some. The sample lists some 150,000 clones; approximately 80% were seen once. Germline trimming cut 2 bases from V and 7 bases from J; bases unmatched to any gene: 8. The CDR3 covers 15 residues. Per germline, CDR1 MGHRA and CDR2 YSYEKL. The chain is built from TRBV4-1 and TRBJ2-7; 10 bases line up with TRBD1. Material for sequencing was PBMCs. This TCR came from a man aged 40-50 years in good health and CMV-seronegative. The CDR3 sequence: CASSQPGQGREEQYF. The CDR3 DNA reads TGCGCCAGCAGCCAACCGGGACAGGGGCGTGAGGAGCAGTACTTC.